This passage covers 6 T cell receptor beta chains from one sample sequenced in a study of blood T cell repertoires in COVID-19. Sequencing used immunoSEQ multiplex PCR; TCRdb keeps in-frame clones, though not all of them. The data show some 180,000 clones, approximately 80% seen once. The sample consisted of peripheral blood. The receptors shown here come from a woman in her 50s with active or convalescent COVID-19.

This clone was counted between two and nine times. V usage is TRBV2 and J usage is TRBJ1-1; the match to TRBD1 covers 7 bases. This CDR3 region has 14 residues. Germline V gene data show CDR1 as SNHLY and CDR2 as FYNNEI. With V trimmed by 5 bases and J by 1 base, 4 bases remained unmatched. As DNA, the CDR3 is TGTGCCAGCAGTCTGGAGGGGGCGAACACTGAAGCTTTCTTT. This encodes CASSLEGANTEAFF.

The rearrangement links TRBV11-2 to TRBJ1-5; no firm D call. The germline V gene encodes CDR1 SGHAT and CDR2 FQNNGV. The CDR3 length is 17 residues. V was shortened by 5 bases and J by 2 bases, with 19 bases between the two germline ends. DNA for the CDR3: TGTGCCAGCAGCGCCCATAGTGCGGGAGCTGGCAATCAGCCCCAGCATTTT. Translated, it gives CASSAHSAGAGNQPQHF.

The chain joins TRBV29-1 to TRBJ1-2; 10 bases line up with TRBD1. The CDR3 sequence is 13 residues long. Germline V CDR1 and CDR2: SQVTM, ANQGSEA. V lost 5 bases, J lost 6 bases, and 6 bases stayed unmatched. The CDR3 loop is CSVSDRGRNGYTF. CDR3 DNA sequence: TGCAGCGTTTCTGACAGGGGGCGGAATGGCTACACCTTC.

The rearrangement uses TRBV5-4 and TRBJ2-1, with TRBD1 as a possible D gene (6 bases). Germline V CDR1 and CDR2: SGHNT, YYREEE (reference sequence). Trimming took 5 bases from V and 5 from J, leaving 14 bases between them. The CDR3 is 14 residues long. For the CDR3, the DNA is TGTGCCAGCAGTTTTGGAACAGGGAACAATGAGCAGTTCTTC. Residues: CASSFGTGNNEQFF.

The chain recombines TRBV30 with TRBJ2-3; maybe TRBD2 (6 bases). V lost 0 bases, J lost 3 bases, and 10 bases lay in between. Germline-derived CDR1 and CDR2 are GTSNPN and SVGIG (reference sequence). The CDR3 is made up of 14 amino acids. The chain's CDR3 is CAWSVGAGTDTQYF. The CDR3 bases are TGTGCCTGGAGTGTAGGGGCGGGGACAGATACGCAGTATTTT.

The chain combines TRBV11-2 with TRBJ2-2, with 10 bases matching TRBD2. From germline, CDR1 is SGHAT and CDR2 FQNNGV. V trimming: 4 bases; J trimming: 7 bases; junction bases outside the gene matches: 9. CDR3 length: 16 amino acids. CDR3 sequence: CASSSRASGSVGELFF. The DNA for the CDR3 is TGTGCCAGCAGCTCGAGGGCTAGCGGGAGTGTCGGGGAGCTGTTTTTT.